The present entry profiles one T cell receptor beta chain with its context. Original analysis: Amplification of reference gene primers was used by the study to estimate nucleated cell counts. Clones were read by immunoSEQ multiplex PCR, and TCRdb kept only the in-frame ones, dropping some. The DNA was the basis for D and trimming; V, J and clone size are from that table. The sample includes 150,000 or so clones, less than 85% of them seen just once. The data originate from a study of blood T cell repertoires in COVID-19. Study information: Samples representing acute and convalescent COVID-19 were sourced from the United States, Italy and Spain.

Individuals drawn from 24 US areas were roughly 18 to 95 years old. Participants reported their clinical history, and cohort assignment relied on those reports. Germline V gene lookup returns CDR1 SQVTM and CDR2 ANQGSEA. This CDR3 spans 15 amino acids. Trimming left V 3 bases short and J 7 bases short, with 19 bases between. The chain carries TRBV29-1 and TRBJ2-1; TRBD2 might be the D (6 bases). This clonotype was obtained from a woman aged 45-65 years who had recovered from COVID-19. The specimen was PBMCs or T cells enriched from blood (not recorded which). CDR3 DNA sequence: TGCAGCGTTGACTCCGGGGGTGCGCTTGGGAATGAGCAGTTCTTC. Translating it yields CSVDSGGALGNEQFF.